These T cell receptor beta chains were read from a single sample in a study of cytomegalovirus exposure and HLA in healthy donors. Profiled with immunoSEQ multiplex PCR; TCRdb holds only in-frame clones, not every one. Of about 140,000 clones listed, around 85% are singletons. Sequenced material: PBMCs. Receptors were obtained from a female donor in good health and CMV-seronegative. CDR3s include the opening cysteine and the closing phenylalanine or tryptophan. D genes are given only for firm matches. Not all rows give a size; the values are once, few, many and, for expanded clones, a class.

V gene	D gene	J gene	clone size	CDR3 DNA	CDR3 protein
TRBV20-1	NA	TRBJ1-2	NA	TGCAAGGACCGAGGGGGGGGCGGCTACACCTTC	CKDRGGGGYTF
TRBV27	NA	TRBJ1-4	NA	TGTGCCAGCAGTTTTCGTAATGAAAAACTGTTTTTT	CASSFRNEKLFF
TRBV27	TRBD1	TRBJ2-1	few	TGTGCCAGCCGGGACAGGGGGCTCCTTGGGTCCTACAATGAGCAGTTCTTC	CASRDRGLLGSYNEQFF
TRBV27	TRBD1	TRBJ2-5	NA	TGTGCCAGCAGACGCCTACAGGGGGCAGAGACCCAGTACTTC	CASRRLQGAETQYF
TRBV19	NA	TRBJ1-2	NA	TGTGCCAGCCAAGTATCACCAGGGGTAACCTATGGCTACACCTTC	CASQVSPGVTYGYTF
TRBV5-6	TRBD1	TRBJ2-5	NA	TGTGCCAGCAGCTTAGACAGGGGGGCAGAGACCCAGTACTTC	CASSLDRGAETQYF
TRBV28	TRBD2	TRBJ2-1	NA	TGTGCCAGCAGTTTATCCCCCCATAGACTAGCCGGCGATGAGCAGTTCTTC	CASSLSPHRLAGDEQFF
TRBV6-1	NA	TRBJ2-5	NA	TGTGCCAGCAGTGGAGGGAGTGTAAAAGAGACCCAGTACTTC	CASSGGSVKETQYF
TRBV4-1	TRBD1	TRBJ2-5	NA	TGCGCCAGCAGCCAAGATAAAGGGACAGGGATGGTGACCCAGTACTTC	CASSQDKGTGMVTQYF
TRBV10-3	TRBD1	TRBJ2-7	NA	TGTGCCATCAGTTTACAGGGGACCGAGCAGTACTTC	CAISLQGTEQYF
TRBV28	NA	TRBJ1-5	NA	TGTGCCAGCAGTACCAGGGGTAGAAATCAGCCCCAGCATTTT	CASSTRGRNQPQHF
TRBV20-1	NA	TRBJ2-5	NA	TGCAGTGCCCTACAAGAGACCCAGTACTTC	CSALQETQYF
TRBV11-3	TRBD1	TRBJ2-5	NA	TGTGCCAGCAGCCCCGGACAGGCTGGTATTGAGACCCAGTACTTC	CASSPGQAGIETQYF
TRBV27	NA	TRBJ2-7	NA	TGTGCCAGCAGTTTCCAAAGAAGAATGGACAGTGACGAGCAGTACTTC	CASSFQRRMDSDEQYF
TRBV28	TRBD1	TRBJ2-3	few	TGTGCCAGCAGTTTATACCCGGGACAGGGTACGCAGTATTTT	CASSLYPGQGTQYF
TRBV18	TRBD1	TRBJ1-2	NA	TGTGCCAGCTCGGCCGGGACAGGGGAATACTATGGCTACACCTTC	CASSAGTGEYYGYTF
TRBV28	NA	TRBJ1-2	few	TGTGCCAGTGCCCTAGAGGCTTATGGCTACACCTTC	CASALEAYGYTF
TRBV29-1	TRBD2	TRBJ2-3	NA	TGCAGCGTTGATTCGCTAGCGGGAAGTGTAACAGATACGCAGTATTTT	CSVDSLAGSVTDTQYF
TRBV5-1	TRBD1	TRBJ1-1	few	TGCGCCAGCAGCTTGGGACCAGGGGGCACTGAAGCTTTCTTT	CASSLGPGGTEAFF
TRBV4-1	TRBD2	TRBJ2-7	NA	TGCGCCAGCAGCCAAGATCGGTCGGGAGGCACCTACGAGCAGTACTTC	CASSQDRSGGTYEQYF
TRBV7-8	NA	TRBJ2-7	NA	TGTGCCAGCAGCCTTCAGGGTTACGAGCAGTACTTC	CASSLQGYEQYF
TRBV7-9	NA	TRBJ1-2	few	TGTGCCAGCAGGGATCAAGACAGCCTCGAGGAAGGCTACACCTTC	CASRDQDSLEEGYTF
TRBV9	TRBD2	TRBJ2-5	NA	TGTGCCAGCAGCGGGACTAGCGGGCGCCGGGAGACCCAGTACTTC	CASSGTSGRRETQYF
TRBV28	TRBD1	TRBJ1-2	NA	TGTGCCAGCAGTTCAGCACGGACAGGGAGGAATGGCTACACCTTC	CASSSARTGRNGYTF
TRBV7-9	TRBD1	TRBJ1-5	few	TGTGCCAGCAGCCCCGAGGGACAGGCCAATAATCAGCCCCAGCATTTT	CASSPEGQANNQPQHF
TRBV30	NA	TRBJ2-7	NA	TGTGCCTGGACAGGGGGGTCCTACGAGCAGTACTTC	CAWTGGSYEQYF
TRBV7-9	TRBD1	TRBJ1-1	NA	TGTGCCAGCAGCTTAGAGGCTTTCAGGGACAGCAACACTGAAGCTTTCTTT	CASSLEAFRDSNTEAFF
TRBV18	NA	TRBJ2-7	NA	TGTGCCAGCTCACCACAGACCCTAGCGTCGAGCTCCTACGAGCAGTACTTC	CASSPQTLASSSYEQYF
TRBV25-1	NA	TRBJ1-5	NA	TGTGCCAGCAGTGAAGGGGCAGGGGCTCAGCCCCAGCATTTT	CASSEGAGAQPQHF
TRBV4-1	NA	TRBJ1-4	NA	TGCGCCAGCAGACCTAATTCCCAGGGTCTTGATGAAAAACTGTTTTTT	CASRPNSQGLDEKLFF
TRBV27	NA	TRBJ2-1	NA	TGTGCCAGCAGATCCCCGGCCTCGGGGTGGAATGAGCAGTTCTTC	CASRSPASGWNEQFF
TRBV30	NA	TRBJ1-4	NA	TGTGCCTGGAGGTGGAGCGAAGAAAAACTGTTTTTT	CAWRWSEEKLFF
TRBV7-9	TRBD2	TRBJ2-3	NA	TGTGCCAGTAAATCTAGCGGGGGCGGCACAGATACGCAGTATTTT	CASKSSGGGTDTQYF
TRBV29-1	TRBD1	TRBJ2-3	NA	TGCAGCGTACCCAGGACAGGGTCTTGGGATACGCAGTATTTT	CSVPRTGSWDTQYF
TRBV11-2	TRBD1	TRBJ1-1	NA	TGTGCCAGCAGACAGGGGGCCGACACTGAAGCTTTCTTT	CASRQGADTEAFF
TRBV30	NA	TRBJ2-1	NA	TGTGCCGCGGGACAGTCCAATGAGCAGTTCTTC	CAAGQSNEQFF
TRBV27	NA	TRBJ1-4	NA	TGTGCCAGCAGTCACGAACCGACTGCAACTAATGAAAAACTGTTTTTT	CASSHEPTATNEKLFF
TRBV7-2	TRBD1	TRBJ2-7	NA	TGTGCCAGCAGCTTAACCGGGACAGGGGCTAAAAGAAAGGCCTACGAGCAGTACTTC	CASSLTGTGAKRKAYEQYF
TRBV5-1	TRBD1	TRBJ1-1	once	TGCGCCAGCAGCTTGGTTCCCAGGGGGTCTGCTCCTGAAGCTTTCTTT	CASSLVPRGSAPEAFF
TRBV6-5	NA	TRBJ2-2	NA	TGTGCCAGCAGTTACTCGACATCCGGGGAGCTGTTTTTT	CASSYSTSGELFF
TRBV9	TRBD2	TRBJ2-7	NA	TGTGCCAGCAGCGTAGAGGGTAGCGGGACGAACGAGCAGTACTTC	CASSVEGSGTNEQYF
TRBV7-9	NA	TRBJ2-7	NA	TGTGCCAGCAGCTTAGCCCCCGTAGAGAGGGCCTACGAGCAGTACTTC	CASSLAPVERAYEQYF
TRBV6-5	NA	TRBJ1-1	once	TGTGCCAGCAGTTACAGGGGCAGGGGCGGCACTGAAGCTTTCTTT	CASSYRGRGGTEAFF
TRBV7-2	TRBD1	TRBJ2-7	once	TGTGCCAGCAGCTTAGTGGGGACAGGGGAGGACGAGCAGTACTTC	CASSLVGTGEDEQYF
TRBV10-3	TRBD2	TRBJ2-1	NA	TGTGCCATCAGTACGACTAGCGGGGACAACAATGAGCAGTTCTTC	CAISTTSGDNNEQFF
TRBV25-1	TRBD1	TRBJ2-1	NA	TGTGCCAGCAGGGACAGGGATGAGCAGTTCTTC	CASRDRDEQFF
TRBV4-1	NA	TRBJ2-5	NA	TGCGCCAGCAGCCGAGGAACAGGGCAAGAGACCCAGTACTTC	CASSRGTGQETQYF